This T cell receptor beta chain was retrieved from a study of T cells in Graves' hyperthyroidism and ophthalmopathy. Study outcomes and limitations: Researchers found most expanded thyroid clonotypes above 0.001 in blood as well.

This clonotype was seen a few times. The antigen is undetermined. When hyperthyroidism was first diagnosed, the blood sample was taken, preceding any ophthalmopathy symptoms. Trimming cost V 6 bases and J 7 bases, with 19 bases left between them. Germline values: CDR1 KGHSH, CDR2 LQKENI. The CDR3 is 15 residues long. Amplification targeted TCR beta CDR3 regions from RNA transcripts. The HTBI primer set was used in a first-round RT-PCR of the TCR CDR3. From the multiplex PCR reads, TCRdb called clonotypes with MiXCR, one entry per CDR3 protein. The sample carries approximately 370,000 distinct CDR3 sequences, about 18% recorded once.

Material for sequencing was blood. The source is a woman aged 30 to 39 with Graves' hyperthyroidism that later progressed to Graves' ophthalmopathy. The chain carries TRBV18 and TRBJ1-3, with D perhaps TRBD1 (5 bases). CDR3 in DNA: TGTGCCAGCTCGCAGCAGGGTGTTGCCCCGAACACCATATATTTT. It specifies CASSQQGVAPNTIYF.